This T cell receptor (beta chain) appears in the sequencing data of a study of CD8 T cells in Susac syndrome. The count of this clonotype is one. RNA in amounts of roughly 0.5 to 1 ug was reverse transcribed with random hexamers. TCRdb reprocessed the immunoSEQ multiplex PCR reads via MiXCR and lists one record per CDR3 protein. Among around 71,000 distinct CDR3 sequences, nearly 96% were seen once, and the ten largest hold 0.11%. CDR1 and CDR2 (germline): LGHDT, YNNKEL (reference sequence). V was shortened by 0 bases and J by 9 bases, with 11 bases between the two germline ends. The CDR3 runs 13 residues.

This receptor was taken from a human donor with multiple sclerosis. The V gene is TRBV3-1, the J gene TRBJ1-1; D is undetermined. The specimen sequenced was CD4+ T cells from PBMCs. The CDR3 DNA reads as TGTGCCAGCAGCCAAGATGATGGACGGAAAGCTTTCTTT. This encodes CASSQDDGRKAFF.